This is a list of T cell receptor beta chains from one sample in a study of cytotoxic CD8 clonotypes in ibrutinib-treated CLL. Produced via immunoSEQ multiplex PCR; TCRdb's table is partial and in-frame only. The table shows about 270,000 clones, with more than 70% occurring only once. The material sequenced was PBMCs, taken at disease progression, from a patient treated with ibrutinib. These receptors were obtained from a human donor with chronic lymphocytic leukemia. The CDR3 runs from the conserved cysteine through the conserved F or W. D genes are given only for firm matches. Clone size appears in some rows only: once, few, many, or a class for an expanded clone.

j_call	clone_size	v_call	cdr3_length	d_call	cdr3_aa	cdr3_nt
TRBJ2-7	-	TRBV15	15	TRBD2	CATSRGLAGDYEQYF	TGTGCCACCAGCAGAGGACTAGCGGGTGACTACGAGCAGTACTTC
TRBJ1-3	-	TRBV4-1	18	-	CASSQVGRASLSGNTIYF	TGCGCCAGCAGCCAAGTGGGCCGGGCTTCCCTCTCTGGAAACACCATATATTTT
TRBJ2-5	few	TRBV7-9	16	-	CASSSRRAEIQETQYF	TGTGCCAGCAGCTCCCGACGGGCAGAGATACAAGAGACCCAGTACTTC
TRBJ1-4	once	TRBV11-2	15	-	CASSLNRALGEKLFF	TGTGCCAGCAGCCTGAACAGGGCATTAGGTGAAAAACTGTTTTTT
TRBJ2-1	few	TRBV18	16	-	CASSQSTAISYNEQFF	TGTGCCAGCTCACAGTCGACGGCGATCTCCTACAATGAGCAGTTCTTC
TRBJ2-1	-	TRBV4-1	15	TRBD2	CASSPPGLVTNEQFF	TGCGCCAGCAGCCCGCCGGGACTAGTAACCAATGAGCAGTTCTTC
TRBJ2-7	-	TRBV7-9	14	TRBD1	CASSRQGARIEQYF	TGTGCCAGCAGCAGACAGGGGGCGCGAATCGAGCAGTACTTC
TRBJ1-2	few	TRBV28	15	-	CASSEFGGAPYGYTF	TGTGCCAGCAGCGAATTCGGGGGCGCTCCCTATGGCTACACCTTC
TRBJ2-7	-	TRBV5-4	13	TRBD1	CASSGTGGGEQYF	TGTGCCAGCAGCGGGACAGGGGGCGGTGAGCAGTACTTC
TRBJ1-1	-	TRBV5-1	13	-	CASSPYGGSEAFF	TGCGCCAGCAGCCCCTACGGGGGCTCTGAAGCTTTCTTT
TRBJ2-7	few	TRBV27	12	TRBD2	CASRTSGYEQYF	TGTGCCAGCAGGACTAGCGGCTACGAGCAGTACTTC
TRBJ1-3	-	TRBV18	16	TRBD1	CASSPRDRVGGNTIYF	TGTGCCAGCTCACCAAGGGACAGGGTTGGCGGAAACACCATATATTTT
TRBJ1-1	-	TRBV2	15	-	CASSDWGWENTEAFF	TGTGCCAGCAGTGATTGGGGGTGGGAGAACACTGAAGCTTTCTTT
TRBJ1-1	-	TRBV18	15	-	CASSPGGRGGTEAFF	TGTGCCAGCTCACCAGGGGGCAGAGGAGGCACTGAAGCTTTCTTT
TRBJ2-7	-	TRBV7-2	16	-	CASSPGQTPRSYEQYF	TGTGCCAGCAGCCCCGGACAGACGCCTCGATCCTACGAGCAGTACTTC
TRBJ1-1	-	TRBV15	15	TRBD1	CATSRGTGRPTEAFF	TGTGCCACCAGCAGGGGGACAGGGAGGCCCACTGAAGCTTTCTTT
TRBJ2-7	-	TRBV5-1	13	-	CASSLTGPYEQYF	TGCGCCAGCAGCTTGACAGGGCCCTACGAGCAGTACTTC
TRBJ2-1	-	TRBV5-1	11	-	CASSLDLEQFF	TGCGCCAGCAGCTTGGACTTGGAGCAGTTCTTC
TRBJ2-5	once	TRBV18	20	TRBD2	CASSPPGTGKLAGARETQYF	TGTGCCAGCTCACCGCCCGGGACAGGCAAACTAGCGGGAGCTAGGGAGACCCAGTACTTC
TRBJ2-7	-	TRBV9	15	-	CASSVLPQGPYEQYF	TGTGCCAGCAGCGTATTACCCCAGGGGCCTTACGAGCAGTACTTC
TRBJ2-7	-	TRBV6-1	14	-	CASSEAAANYEQYF	TGTGCCAGCAGTGAAGCGGCGGCCAACTACGAGCAGTACTTC
TRBJ2-3	few	TRBV27	15	-	CASSLSPGGTDTQYF	TGTGCCAGCAGTTTGTCCCCAGGGGGCACAGATACGCAGTATTTT
TRBJ1-1	-	TRBV5-1	14	-	CASSSQTANTEAFF	TGCGCCAGCAGCTCCCAGACAGCGAACACTGAAGCTTTCTTT
TRBJ1-1	-	TRBV9	16	-	CASSVSRQGPNTEAFF	TGTGCCAGCAGCGTGAGTCGCCAGGGGCCGAACACTGAAGCTTTCTTT
TRBJ2-5	-	TRBV7-6	12	-	CASSPLRETQYF	TGTGCCAGCAGCCCCCTTCGGGAGACCCAGTACTTC
TRBJ2-3	-	TRBV7-8	15	TRBD2	CASSWTSGRGDTQYF	TGTGCCAGCAGCTGGACTAGCGGTCGCGGAGATACGCAGTATTTT
TRBJ2-2	-	TRBV11-2	16	-	CASSRPLGRSTGELFF	TGTGCCAGCAGCCGACCCCTTGGGAGGAGCACCGGGGAGCTGTTTTTT
TRBJ2-7	-	TRBV9	15	-	CASSVGVGAGGVQYF	TGTGCCAGCAGCGTAGGCGTGGGGGCTGGAGGGGTGCAGTACTTC
TRBJ2-4	-	TRBV28	11	-	CASSFMGIQYF	TGTGCCAGCAGTTTCATGGGGATTCAGTACTTC
TRBJ1-4	-	TRBV29-1	13	-	CSVRQATNEKLFF	TGCAGCGTTCGCCAGGCAACTAATGAAAAACTGTTTTTT
TRBJ2-5	once	TRBV20-1	11	-	CSAFRGGTQYF	TGCAGTGCATTCAGGGGGGGGACCCAGTACTTC
TRBJ2-7	few	TRBV2	11	-	CASNLGGEQYF	TGTGCCAGCAACTTGGGGGGCGAGCAGTACTTC
TRBJ2-7	-	TRBV5-1	14	TRBD1	CASSLVRGPNEQYF	TGCGCCAGCAGCTTGGTTAGGGGGCCGAACGAGCAGTACTTC
TRBJ2-7	-	TRBV11-2	12	-	CASSLAGYEQYF	TGTGCCAGCAGCTTAGCTGGGTACGAGCAGTACTTC
TRBJ2-1	few	TRBV7-6	15	-	CASSLADGSYNEQFF	TGTGCCAGCAGCTTAGCGGACGGCTCCTACAATGAGCAGTTCTTC
TRBJ1-1	-	TRBV7-2	15	-	CASSKIQGMNTEAFF	TGTGCCAGCAGCAAAATCCAGGGGATGAACACTGAAGCTTTCTTT
TRBJ2-1	-	TRBV10-3	14	-	CAIRESGGYNEQFF	TGTGCCATCCGAGAGAGCGGCGGCTACAATGAGCAGTTCTTC
TRBJ2-1	-	TRBV5-4	13	-	CASSPGRRSEQFF	TGTGCCAGCAGTCCGGGACGCCGATCTGAGCAGTTCTTC
TRBJ2-7	-	TRBV5-1	13	-	CASSLGGVYEQYF	TGCGCCAGCAGCTTGGGGGGAGTCTACGAGCAGTACTTC
TRBJ2-1	-	TRBV29-1	13	TRBD1	CSVGGTGYNEQFF	TGCAGCGTTGGCGGGACAGGGTACAATGAGCAGTTCTTC
TRBJ1-5	-	TRBV15	15	TRBD1	CATSRDRGPYQPQHF	TGTGCCACCAGCAGGGACAGGGGGCCTTATCAGCCCCAGCATTTT
TRBJ2-1	-	TRBV25-1	15	-	CASSDDYSKGDEQFF	TGTGCCAGCAGTGACGACTACTCGAAAGGAGATGAGCAGTTCTTC